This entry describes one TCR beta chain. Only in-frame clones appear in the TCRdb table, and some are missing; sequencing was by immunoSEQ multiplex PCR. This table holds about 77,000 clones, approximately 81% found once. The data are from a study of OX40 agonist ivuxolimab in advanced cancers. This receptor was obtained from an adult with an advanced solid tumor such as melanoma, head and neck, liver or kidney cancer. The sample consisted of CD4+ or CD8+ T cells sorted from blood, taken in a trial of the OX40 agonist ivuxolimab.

The CDR3 nucleotides are TGTGCCAGTAGTACCCCTGAGTCAGGGATCTCCTATGGCTACACCTTC. As protein: CASSTPESGISYGYTF. This chain links TRBV19 with TRBJ1-2; D is possibly TRBD1 (5 bases). Germline lookup yields CDR1 LNHDA and CDR2 SQIVND (reference sequence). This CDR3 is built from 16 residues. Deletions cut 4 bases from V and 4 bases from J, with 19 bases between. The full variable domain, with the rest looked up from reference TRBV19 and TRBJ1-2, is DGGITQSPKYLFRKEGQNVTLSCEQNLNHDAMYWYRQDPGQGLRLIYYSQIVNDFQKGDIAEGYSVSREKKESFPLTVTSAQKNPTAFYLCASSTPESGISYGYTFGSGTRLTVV.